This T cell receptor beta chain stems from a study of CD8 T cells in ankylosing spondylitis. Study results and caveats: One TCR beta motif, made up of under ten highly homologous variants, appeared characteristic of ankylosing spondylitis blood. From matched ankylosing spondylitis synovial fluid, disease-linked clones were reportedly recovered at significantly enriched levels.

With molecular barcodes, quantitative 5'-RACE was used to make the TCR beta libraries. TCRdb re-called the 5' RACE reads through MiXCR, storing one row per CDR3 protein. Counted here are a few hundred thousand distinct CDR3 sequences, 5.5% to 7.5% occurring once; the ten biggest clones make up 11% to 15%. V lost 1 base and J 6 bases, leaving 6 bases between the germline ends. Per germline, CDR1 DFQATT and CDR2 SNEGSKA (reference sequence). This CDR3 is built from 12 residues. This clonotype was counted many times. What it recognizes is unknown. What was sequenced was blood, either unsorted or a sorted T cell fraction (not recorded which). This clonotype was sampled from a male donor with ankylosing spondylitis. V is TRBV20-1 and J is TRBJ1-4; D is unclear. CDR3 amino acids: CSARGRDEKLFF. The DNA of the CDR3 is TGCAGTGCTAGAGGTCGTGATGAAAAACTGTTTTTT.